The present T cell receptor (beta chain) was sequenced within a study of blood T cell repertoires in COVID-19. In the study overall: The samples span acute and convalescent COVID-19 from the United States, Italy and Spain. In each case, the material was cDNA or gDNA derived from T cells, B-cell-depleted T cells, or PBMCs.

Points on this clone: This same CDR3 is encoded by further DNA sequences in the sample.

The protocol was immunoSEQ multiplex PCR, while the TCRdb copy is restricted to in-frame clones and leaves out a portion. The sample lists about 110,000 clones, roughly two thirds occurring once. CDR3 length equals 14 residues. The germline V gene encodes CDR1 SEHNR and CDR2 FQNEAQ (reference sequence). Trimming stripped 2 bases from V and 4 bases from J, with 9 bases between. The chain has TRBV7-9 and TRBJ1-5; D is perhaps TRBD1 (6 bases). The receptor's source is a man older than 75 with acute or convalescent COVID-19. Specimen: peripheral blood. The chain's CDR3 is CASSLTGTNQPQHF. The CDR3 region has the DNA TGTGCCAGCAGCTTAACTGGGACAAATCAGCCCCAGCATTTT.